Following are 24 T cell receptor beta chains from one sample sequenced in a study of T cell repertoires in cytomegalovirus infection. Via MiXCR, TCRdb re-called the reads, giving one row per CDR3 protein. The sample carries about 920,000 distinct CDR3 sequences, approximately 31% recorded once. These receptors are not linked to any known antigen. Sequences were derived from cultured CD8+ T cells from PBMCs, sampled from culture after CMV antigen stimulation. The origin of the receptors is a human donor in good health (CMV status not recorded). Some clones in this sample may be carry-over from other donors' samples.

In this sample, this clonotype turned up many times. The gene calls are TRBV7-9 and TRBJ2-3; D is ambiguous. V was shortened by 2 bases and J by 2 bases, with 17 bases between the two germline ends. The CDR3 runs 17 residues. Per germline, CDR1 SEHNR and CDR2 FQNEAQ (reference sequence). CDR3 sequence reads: CASSLLRPSADTDTQYF. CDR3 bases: TGTGCCAGCAGCTTACTAAGGCCTTCGGCTGACACAGATACGCAGTATTTT.

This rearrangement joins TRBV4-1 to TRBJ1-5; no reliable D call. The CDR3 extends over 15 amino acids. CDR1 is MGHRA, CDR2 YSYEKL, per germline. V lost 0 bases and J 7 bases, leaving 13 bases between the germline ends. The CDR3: CASSQEGGLGQPQHF. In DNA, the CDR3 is TGCGCCAGCAGCCAAGAGGGAGGGCTTGGACAGCCCCAGCATTTT.

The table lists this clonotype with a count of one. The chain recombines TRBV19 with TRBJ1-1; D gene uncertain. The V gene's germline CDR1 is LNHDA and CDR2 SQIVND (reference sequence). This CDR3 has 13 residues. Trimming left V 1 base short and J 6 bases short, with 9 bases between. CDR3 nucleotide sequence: TGTGCCAGTAGTATAGTCCCCGGGGCTGAAGCTTTCTTT. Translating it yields CASSIVPGAEAFF.

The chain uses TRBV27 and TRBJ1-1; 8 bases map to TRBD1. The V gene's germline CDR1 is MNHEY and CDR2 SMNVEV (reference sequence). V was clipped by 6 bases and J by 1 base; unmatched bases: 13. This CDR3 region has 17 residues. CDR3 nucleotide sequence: TGTGCCAGCAGCCCTCTGAAGGCAGGGGGCTCGAACACTGAAGCTTTCTTT. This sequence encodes CASSPLKAGGSNTEAFF.

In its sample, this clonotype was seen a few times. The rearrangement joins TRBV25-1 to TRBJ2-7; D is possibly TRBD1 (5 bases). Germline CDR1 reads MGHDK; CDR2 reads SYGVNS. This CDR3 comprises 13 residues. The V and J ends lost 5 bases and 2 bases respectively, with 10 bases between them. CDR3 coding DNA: TGTGCCAGCAGTCACAGGAGTCCCTACGAGCAGTACTTC. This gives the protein CASSHRSPYEQYF.

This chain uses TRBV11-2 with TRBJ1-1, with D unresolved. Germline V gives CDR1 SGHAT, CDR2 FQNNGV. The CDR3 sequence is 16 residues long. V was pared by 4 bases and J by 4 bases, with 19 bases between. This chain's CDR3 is CASSSWKDGLSTEAFF. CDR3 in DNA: TGTGCCAGCAGCTCCTGGAAGGACGGATTAAGCACTGAAGCTTTCTTT.

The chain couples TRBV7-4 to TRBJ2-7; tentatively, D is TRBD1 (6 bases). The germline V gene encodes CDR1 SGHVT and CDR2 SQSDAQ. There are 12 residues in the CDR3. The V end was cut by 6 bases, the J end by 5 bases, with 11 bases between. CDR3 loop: CASRQGRNEQYF. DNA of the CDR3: TGTGCCAGCAGACAGGGTCGGAACGAGCAGTACTTC. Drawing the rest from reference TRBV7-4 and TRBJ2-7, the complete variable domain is GAGVSQSPRYKVAKRGRDVALRCDSISGHVTLYWYRQTLGQGSEVLTYSQSDAQRDKSGRPSGRFSAERPERSVSTLKIQRTEQGDSAVYLCASRQGRNEQYFGPGTRLTVT.

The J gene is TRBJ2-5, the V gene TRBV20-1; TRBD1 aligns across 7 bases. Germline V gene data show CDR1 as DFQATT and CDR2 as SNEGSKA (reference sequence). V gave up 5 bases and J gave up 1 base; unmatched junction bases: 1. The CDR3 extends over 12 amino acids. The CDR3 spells CSAWDSQETQYF. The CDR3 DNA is TGCAGTGCTTGGGACAGCCAAGAGACCCAGTACTTC.

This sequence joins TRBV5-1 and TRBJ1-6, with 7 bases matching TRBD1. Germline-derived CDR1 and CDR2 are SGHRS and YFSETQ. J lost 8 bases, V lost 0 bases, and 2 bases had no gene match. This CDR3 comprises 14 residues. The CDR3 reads CASSLAQGDSPLHF. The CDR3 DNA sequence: TGCGCCAGCAGCTTGGCTCAGGGGGATTCACCCCTCCACTTT. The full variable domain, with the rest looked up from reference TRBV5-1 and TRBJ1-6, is KAGVTQTPRYLIKTRGQQVTLSCSPISGHRSVSWYQQTPGQGLQFLFEYFSETQRNKGNFPGRFSGRQFSNSRSEMNVSTLELGDSALYLCASSLAQGDSPLHFGNGTRLTVT.

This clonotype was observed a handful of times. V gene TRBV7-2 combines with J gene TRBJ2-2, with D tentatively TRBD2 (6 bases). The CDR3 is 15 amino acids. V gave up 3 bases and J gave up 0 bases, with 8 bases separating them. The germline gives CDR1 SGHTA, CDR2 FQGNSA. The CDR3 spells CASSFSSANTGELFF. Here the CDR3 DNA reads TGTGCCAGCAGCTTTTCTAGCGCGAACACCGGGGAGCTGTTTTTT.

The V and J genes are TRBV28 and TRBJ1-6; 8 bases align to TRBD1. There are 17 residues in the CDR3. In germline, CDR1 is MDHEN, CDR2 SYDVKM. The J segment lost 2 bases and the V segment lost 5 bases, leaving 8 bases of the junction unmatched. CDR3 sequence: CASSTGTGSAYNSPLHF. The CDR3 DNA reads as TGTGCCAGCAGTACCGGGACAGGTAGCGCCTATAATTCACCCCTCCACTTT.

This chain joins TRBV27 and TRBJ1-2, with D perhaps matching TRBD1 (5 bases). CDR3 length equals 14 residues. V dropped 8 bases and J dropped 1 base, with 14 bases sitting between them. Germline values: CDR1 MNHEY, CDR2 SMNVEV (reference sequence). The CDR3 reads CASRDPDNNYGYTF. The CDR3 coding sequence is TGTGCCAGCCGAGACCCGGACAATAACTATGGCTACACCTTC.

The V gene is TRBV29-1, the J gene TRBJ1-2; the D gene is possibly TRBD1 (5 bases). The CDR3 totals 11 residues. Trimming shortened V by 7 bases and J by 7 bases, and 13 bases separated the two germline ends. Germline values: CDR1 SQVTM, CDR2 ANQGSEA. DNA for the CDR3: TGCAGCGGTCAGGGTGGTCGTGGCTACACCTTC. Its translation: CSGQGGRGYTF.

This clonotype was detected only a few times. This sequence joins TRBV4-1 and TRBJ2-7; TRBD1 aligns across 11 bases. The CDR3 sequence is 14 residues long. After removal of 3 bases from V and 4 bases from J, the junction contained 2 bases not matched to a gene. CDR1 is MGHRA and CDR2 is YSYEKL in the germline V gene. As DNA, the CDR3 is TGCGCCAGCAGCCAGAGGGACAGGGGGTACGAGCAGTACTTC. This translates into CASSQRDRGYEQYF.

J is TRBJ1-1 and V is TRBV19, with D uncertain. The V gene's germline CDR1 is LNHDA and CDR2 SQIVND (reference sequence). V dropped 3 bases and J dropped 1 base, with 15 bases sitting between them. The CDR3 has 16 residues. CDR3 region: CASSIQTWRGNTEAFF. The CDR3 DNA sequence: TGTGCCAGTAGTATTCAAACGTGGAGAGGGAACACTGAAGCTTTCTTT.

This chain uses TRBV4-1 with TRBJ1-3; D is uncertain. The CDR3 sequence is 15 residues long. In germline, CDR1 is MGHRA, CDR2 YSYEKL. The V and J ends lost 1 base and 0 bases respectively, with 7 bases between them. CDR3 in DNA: TGCGCCAGCAGCCAAGTTCTAACCTCTGGAAACACCATATATTTT. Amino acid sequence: CASSQVLTSGNTIYF.

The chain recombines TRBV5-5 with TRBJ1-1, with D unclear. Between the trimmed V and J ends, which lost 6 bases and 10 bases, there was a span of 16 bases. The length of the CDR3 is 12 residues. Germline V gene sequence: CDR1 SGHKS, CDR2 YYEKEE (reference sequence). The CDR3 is CASTATGYGAFF. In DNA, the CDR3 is TGTGCCAGCACCGCTACCGGGTACGGAGCTTTCTTT.

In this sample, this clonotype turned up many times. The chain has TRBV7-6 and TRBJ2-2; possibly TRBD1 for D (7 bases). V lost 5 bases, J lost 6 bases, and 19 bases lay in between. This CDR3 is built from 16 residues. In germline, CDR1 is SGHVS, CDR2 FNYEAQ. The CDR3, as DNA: TGTGCCAGCAGCCCAAAGACAGGGAGGCGGGCCGGGGAGCTGTTTTTT. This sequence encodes CASSPKTGRRAGELFF.

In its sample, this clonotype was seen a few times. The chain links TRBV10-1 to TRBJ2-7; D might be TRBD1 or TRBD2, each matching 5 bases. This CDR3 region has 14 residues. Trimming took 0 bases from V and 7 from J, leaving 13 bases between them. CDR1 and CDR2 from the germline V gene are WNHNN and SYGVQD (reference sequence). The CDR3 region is CASSESGTVQEQYF. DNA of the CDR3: TGCGCCAGCAGTGAGTCAGGGACGGTGCAAGAGCAGTACTTC.

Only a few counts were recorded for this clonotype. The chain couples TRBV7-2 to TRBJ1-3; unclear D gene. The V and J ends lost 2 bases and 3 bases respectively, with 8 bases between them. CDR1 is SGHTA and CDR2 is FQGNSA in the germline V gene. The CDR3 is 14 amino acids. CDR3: CASSLKGHGNTIYF. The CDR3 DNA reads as TGTGCCAGCAGCTTAAAGGGTCATGGAAACACCATATATTTT.

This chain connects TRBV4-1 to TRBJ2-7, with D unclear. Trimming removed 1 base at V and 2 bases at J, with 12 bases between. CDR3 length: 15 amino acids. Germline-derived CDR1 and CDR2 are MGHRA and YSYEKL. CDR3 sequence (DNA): TGCGCCAGCAGCCAAGGGAAGGGAACGGCCTACGAGCAGTACTTC. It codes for CASSQGKGTAYEQYF.

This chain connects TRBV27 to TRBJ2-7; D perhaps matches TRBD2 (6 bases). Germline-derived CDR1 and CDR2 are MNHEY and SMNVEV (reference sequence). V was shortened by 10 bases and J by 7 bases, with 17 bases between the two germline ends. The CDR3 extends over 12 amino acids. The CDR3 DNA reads TGTGCCACGCAAGAGGGAGGTGGGGAGCAGTACTTC. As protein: CATQEGGGEQYF.

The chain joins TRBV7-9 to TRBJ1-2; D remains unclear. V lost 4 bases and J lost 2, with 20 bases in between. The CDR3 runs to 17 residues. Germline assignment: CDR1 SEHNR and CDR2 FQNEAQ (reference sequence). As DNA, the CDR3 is TGTGCCAGCAGCTCTGAATCGAGGGAAGCGGGAAACTATGGCTACACCTTC. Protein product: CASSSESREAGNYGYTF.

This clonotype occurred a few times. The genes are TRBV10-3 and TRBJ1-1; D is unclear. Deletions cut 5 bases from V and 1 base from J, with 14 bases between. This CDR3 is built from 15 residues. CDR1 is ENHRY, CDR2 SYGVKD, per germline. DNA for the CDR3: TGTGCCATCAGTCCTAGTGGGTCCCGGAACACTGAAGCTTTCTTT. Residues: CAISPSGSRNTEAFF.